This TCR beta chain was documented in a study of graft-versus-host responses after intestinal transplantation (dated by TCRdb to about 2021). Notes on the research overall: Multivisceral, liver-intestinal, or isolated intestinal transplants were received by the recipients. All recipients received anti-thymocyte globulin induction followed by maintenance tacrolimus and steroids for around three years. After intestinal transplantation, graft-versus-host and host-versus-graft alloreactive T cell clones in the graft, circulation and bone marrow were tracked using bulk TCR-beta CDR3 sequencing. Alloreactive clones were identified by sequencing pre-transplant mixed lymphocyte reaction products and comparing them with unstimulated pre-transplant donor and recipient T cells. Of the roughly 25 intestinal transplant recipients enrolled in the cohort, one of whom was a retransplant, a few patients without pretransplant specimens were excluded. A peak of at least 4% donor T cells among recipient peripheral blood mononuclear cells was the definition used for donor T cell macrochimerism. Rather than being sequenced by the commercial service, samples from a few later patients were sequenced in-house on an Illumina MiSeq and processed with MiXCR. Overall study outcomes, separate from this receptor: Early after transplant, peak levels of circulating GvH clones were found to be associated with declines in HvG clones. The relatively low number and heterogeneity of intestinal transplant patients limited the conclusions. Patients with donor T cell macrochimerism had high GvH to HvG T cell clonal ratios in their allografts. GvH clones were detected in recipient bone marrow, and some appeared earlier in ileal mucosa or blood, consistent with an intestinal mucosal origin.

As to this clone: There is no known antigen for this receptor. Base qualities are not at hand, and no much larger clone is one base apart.

Taken from the germline V gene, the CDR1 and CDR2 loops are SGHNT and YENEEA. Trimming costs V 3 bases and J 5 bases, and their ends lie 10 bases apart. From cysteine to phenylalanine, the CDR3 is 14 amino acids long. Only the CDR3 region is kept as DNA, spanning 42 bases read in frame from base 1. Receptor libraries were prepared by the immunoSEQ multiplex PCR assay. For most patients, genomic DNA was isolated with the Qiagen DNeasy Blood and Tissue Kit and sent frozen to Adaptive Biotechnologies for TCR sequencing. For most patients, genomic DNA was subjected to high-throughput TCR-beta CDR3 sequencing by Adaptive Biotechnologies. The published analysis was carried out like this. TCR sequencing data for 15 to 20 patients were retrieved from Adaptive's ImmunoSEQ software; three other patients were processed with MiXCR and VDJtools. To correct CD4 versus CD8 sorting errors, any sequence found in both subsets at a frequency ratio below 5:1 was removed. Because the origin of CDR3 nucleotide sequences shared between donor and recipient could not be assigned, those sequences were removed. To count as alloreactive, a clone needed at least 2-fold expansion over unstimulated cells and a minimum CFSE-low frequency of 0.002% (template counts) or 0.001% (read counts). Clones were considered mappable if detected in sequenced pre-transplant spleen, lymph node, or MLR CFSE-low populations of the donor or recipient. The cumulative frequency of alloreactive clones was calculated as a percentage of all sequences, weighted by copy number. The clones in this table, taken by TCRdb from immuneACCESS, are in-frame only. Not every clone is retained; where verified, under half of the shortfall comes from an unresolved V gene, and the cause of the rest is unknown. V, J and clone size derive from that table, while D and trimming were established from the DNA sequence. Present in this sample are some 110,000 clones, 90% of which were seen just once. The leading ten clones occupy approximately 0.18% of the sample.

This sample's time point label indicates: cells obtained before transplantation from donor or recipient. CD3+CD4+ and CD3+CD8+ populations were FACS-sorted from unstimulated pre-transplant donor and recipient cells taken from spleen or lymph nodes. The chain links TRBV11-3 with TRBJ2-2; the D gene is possibly TRBD1, with 6 bases matching. The receptor was derived from a human donor who received an intestinal transplant. Sequencing was performed on unstimulated CD4+ T cells sorted from spleen or lymph node cells, taken before intestinal transplant. CDR3 loop: CASSLGARTGELFF. The nucleotides are TGTGCCAGCAGCTTGGGGGCTAGGACCGGGGAGCTGTTTTTT.